A single sample gave rise to the 27 T cell receptor beta chains below, sequenced in a study of cytomegalovirus exposure and HLA in healthy donors (TCRdb year 2017). The receptor library was made with the immunoSEQ multiplex PCR assay. A mixture of 60 forward primers for TCR Vbeta segments and 13 reverse primers for TCR Jbeta segments was used in the multiplex PCR. The immuneACCESS repertoire file appears here via TCRdb, limited to in-frame rearrangements. These files lack a portion of the clones; in checked studies, under half of the deficit traces to unresolved V genes, and the cause of the others is not known. This sample holds 110,000 or so clones; around 72% were observed only once. The ten largest clones represent roughly 5.7% of the sample. The sequenced sample was PBMCs. These receptors were obtained from a male donor in good health and CMV-seronegative.

The chain links TRBV5-1 to TRBJ2-3; 10 positions match TRBD2. V lost 0 bases, J lost 2 bases, and 9 bases stayed unmatched. The germline CDR1 and CDR2 sequences are SGHRS and YFSETQ. The CDR3 is 18 residues long. The CDR3 nucleotides read TGCGCCAGCAGCTTGGCTTCTCCGGGACTAGCGTACACAGATACGCAGTATTTT. This encodes CASSLASPGLAYTDTQYF.

The rearrangement uses TRBV19 and TRBJ2-1; D not resolved. The V gene's germline CDR1 is LNHDA and CDR2 SQIVND (reference sequence). This CDR3 region has 14 residues. Trimming removed 5 bases at V and 7 bases at J, with 15 bases between. The CDR3 reads CASSPTIGSNEQFF. For the CDR3, the DNA is TGTGCCAGTAGTCCCACTATAGGATCTAATGAGCAGTTCTTC.

Worth noting for this clone: One junction end disagrees with the germline gene, perhaps due to a read error. This chain connects TRBV7-7 to TRBJ1-4; TRBD1 matches 8 bases. This CDR3 comprises 15 residues. Germline V gene sequence: CDR1 SSHAT, CDR2 FNYEAQ (reference sequence). The CDR3 spells CASSQGTGENEKLFF. The CDR3 DNA follows: TGTGCTAGCAGCCAGGGGACAGGCGAAAATGAAAAACTGTTTTTT. The full variable domain, rest sourced from reference TRBV7-7 and TRBJ1-4, is GAGVSQSPRYKVTKRGQDVTLRCDPISSHATLYWYQQALGQGPEFLTYFNYEAQPDKSGLPSDRFSAERPEGSISTLTIQRTEQRDSAMYRCASSQGTGENEKLFFGSGTQLSVL.

This sequence joins TRBV5-1 and TRBJ2-7, with TRBD1 matching 7 bases. The V and J ends lost 3 bases and 3 bases, in that order; junction bases with no gene match: 9. The length of the CDR3 is 15 residues. Germline assignment: CDR1 SGHRS and CDR2 YFSETQ. CDR3 DNA sequence: TGCGCCAGCAGCTCCCCCGGGACAGCCAACTACGAGCAGTACTTC. Residues: CASSSPGTANYEQYF.

The gene calls are TRBV5-4 and TRBJ1-1, with 8 bases matching TRBD1. V was pared by 4 bases and J by 1 base, with 15 bases of the junction left unmatched. Germline values: CDR1 SGHNT, CDR2 YYREEE (reference sequence). CDR3 length equals 18 residues. The CDR3 bases are TGTGCCAGCAGCCCGAGTTCAGGGACAGGACTCCCGAACACTGAAGCTTTCTTT. This sequence encodes CASSPSSGTGLPNTEAFF.

This clone turned up a few times. This CDR3 reads CASSPGGLAGEYTQYF. In DNA form, the CDR3 reads TGTGCCAGCAGCCCAGGGGGACTAGCGGGAGAATATACGCAGTATTTT. This chain uses TRBV5-4 with TRBJ2-3, with 14 bases lining up with TRBD2. Trimming took 4 bases from V and 7 from J; bases not matched to a gene: 8. The length of the CDR3 is 16 residues. Germline assignment: CDR1 SGHNT and CDR2 YYREEE (reference sequence).

The chain recombines TRBV11-1 with TRBJ1-5; TRBD1 might be the D (5 bases). The CDR3 loop spans 14 amino acids. Between the trimmed V and J ends, which lost 2 bases and 3 bases, there was a span of 8 bases. Germline-derived CDR1 and CDR2 are SGHAT and FQDESV (reference sequence). The CDR3 DNA is TGTGCCAGCAGCTTACAGGGCCCCAATCAGCCCCAGCATTTT. Residues: CASSLQGPNQPQHF.

The chain recombines TRBV5-4 with TRBJ2-3; no definite D call. CDR3 length: 16 residues. Deletions cut 4 bases from V and 2 bases from J, with 17 bases between. The germline gives CDR1 SGHNT, CDR2 YYREEE (reference sequence). DNA of the CDR3: TGTGCCAGCAGCCCCCTGGCAGCGCGATACACAGATACGCAGTATTTT. This translates into CASSPLAARYTDTQYF.

The gene calls are TRBV7-9 and TRBJ1-2; D might be TRBD1 (5 bases). This CDR3 has 16 residues. Looked up from germline, CDR1 is SEHNR and CDR2 is FQNEAQ (reference sequence). With 0 bases removed from V and 4 bases from J, the gap between germline ends came to 15 bases. CDR3 nucleotide sequence: TGTGCCAGCAGCTTAGCGGTCTTACAGGCTGGCTATGGCTACACCTTC. Translated: CASSLAVLQAGYGYTF.

For this clone: In the same sample, other DNA sequences code for this CDR3. This chain links TRBV5-1 with TRBJ2-7, with D possibly matching TRBD1 (6 bases). CDR3 length equals 13 residues. Germline V lookup: CDR1 SGHRS, CDR2 YFSETQ. Between the trimmed V and J ends, which lost 0 bases and 4 bases, there was a span of 8 bases. This CDR3 is CASSLGGQYEQYF. CDR3 DNA: TGCGCCAGCAGCTTGGGGGGGCAATACGAGCAGTACTTC.

This clone is a singleton in its sample. The chain links TRBV2 to TRBJ2-1, with D possibly being TRBD2 (5 bases). CDR1 is SNHLY and CDR2 is FYNNEI in the germline V gene. Trimming removed 2 bases from V and 10 bases from J, with 24 bases in between. The length of the CDR3 is 17 residues. The DNA for the CDR3 is TGTGCCAGCAGTGAAATGCGGACTCCCACCAGAGGAAGGGAGCAGTTCTTC. Its protein product is CASSEMRTPTRGREQFF. Full variable domain (remainder filled in from reference TRBV2 and TRBJ2-1): EPEVTQTPSHQVTQMGQEVILRCVPISNHLYFYWYRQILGQKVEFLVSFYNNEISEKSEIFDDQFSVERPDGSNFTLKIRSTKLEDSAMYFCASSEMRTPTRGREQFFGPGTRLTVL.

In this sample, this clone turned up a few times. The CDR3: CASSVSGRANEKLFF. The CDR3 bases are TGTGCCAGCAGCGTATCAGGGAGGGCTAATGAAAAACTGTTTTTT. The chain links TRBV9 to TRBJ1-4; a weak D match, TRBD1 (5 bases). This CDR3 comprises 15 residues. V lost 1 base and J lost 3, with 10 bases in between. The germline CDR1 and CDR2 sequences are SGDLS and YYNGEE.

This clone was seen only a few times. V gene TRBV28 combines with J gene TRBJ2-3; D possibly corresponds to TRBD1 (5 bases). V was clipped by 4 bases and J by 5 bases, with 16 bases between them. CDR1 MDHEN and CDR2 SYDVKM come from the germline V gene. CDR3 length equals 15 residues. The DNA for the CDR3 is TGTGCCAGCAGTTCCCAGGGTCTTCTGGGAGATACGCAGTATTTT. Translating it yields CASSSQGLLGDTQYF. Combining the CDR3 with reference TRBV28 and TRBJ2-3 gives the whole variable domain DVKVTQSSRYLVKRTGEKVFLECVQDMDHENMFWYRQDPGLGLRLIYFSYDVKMKEKGDIPEGYSVSREKKERFSLILESASTNQTSMYLCASSSQGLLGDTQYFGPGTRLTVL.

As to this clone: The same CDR3 can be traced to other DNA sequences in this sample. V is TRBV6-6 and J is TRBJ1-5; 8 bases fit TRBD1. CDR1 MNHNY and CDR2 SVGAGI come from the germline V gene (reference sequence). The CDR3 sequence is 15 residues long. Trimming at V came to 2 bases and at J to 8 bases, leaving 8 bases not matched to a gene. The CDR3 loop is CASSYLSGGAEPQHF. Here the CDR3 DNA reads TGTGCCAGCAGTTACCTATCAGGGGGCGCAGAGCCCCAGCATTTT.

The chain is built from TRBV6-6 and TRBJ2-7, with 7 bases lining up with TRBD2. Germline assignment: CDR1 MNHNY and CDR2 SVGAGI (reference sequence). The V segment lost 2 bases and the J segment 4 bases; nucleotides outside the gene matches: 2. The CDR3 is 13 residues long. The CDR3 DNA is TGTGCCAGCAGTTACGGCGGGAGTTACGAGCAGTACTTC. Encoded protein: CASSYGGSYEQYF.

The chain couples TRBV5-1 to TRBJ2-7; D possibly corresponds to TRBD2 (6 bases). Germline-derived CDR1 and CDR2 are SGHRS and YFSETQ. The CDR3 extends over 18 amino acids. V was pared by 4 bases and J by 0 bases, with 23 bases between. Here the CDR3 reads CASSPGERLSPNSYEQYF. The CDR3 DNA reads as TGCGCCAGCAGCCCGGGGGAGCGGCTATCCCCGAACTCCTACGAGCAGTACTTC.

V gene TRBV28 combines with J gene TRBJ2-1; the D gene is possibly TRBD1 (6 bases). There are 16 residues in the CDR3. V lost 5 bases and J 0 bases, leaving 14 bases between the germline ends. Germline V gene data show CDR1 as MDHEN and CDR2 as SYDVKM. CDR3: CASSLRTDSSYNEQFF. In nucleotides, the CDR3 is TGTGCCAGCAGTCTCCGGACAGATTCCTCCTACAATGAGCAGTTCTTC.

The chain links TRBV27 to TRBJ1-5, with 7 bases aligning to TRBD1. CDR3 length: 15 residues. Germline assignment: CDR1 MNHEY and CDR2 SMNVEV (reference sequence). V was pared by 3 bases and J by 4 bases, with 6 bases of the junction left unmatched. CDR3 DNA sequence: TGTGCCAGCAGTTTGGGGGCAGGGGGAAATCAGCCCCAGCATTTT. As protein: CASSLGAGGNQPQHF.

The genes are TRBV19 and TRBJ1-4; TRBD1 matches at 7 bases. In germline, CDR1 is LNHDA, CDR2 SQIVND (reference sequence). With 1 base clipped from V and 8 bases from J, the junction kept 13 bases outside the gene matches. The CDR3 runs 17 residues. The CDR3 region is CASSIGGKGARREKLFF. Here the CDR3 DNA reads TGTGCCAGTAGTATAGGAGGAAAGGGGGCGCGGCGGGAAAAACTGTTTTTT.

V is TRBV29-1 and J is TRBJ2-7; TRBD1 agrees at 7 bases. V lost 0 bases and J lost 2; bases outside the gene matches: 7. Germline CDR1 SQVTM, CDR2 ANQGSEA. CDR3 size: 15 residues. The CDR3 nucleotides are TGCAGCGTTGAAGATCCCAGGGGGTATCCCTACGAGCAGTACTTC. It yields the protein CSVEDPRGYPYEQYF.

V and J are TRBV6-4 and TRBJ2-2, with 9 bases that match TRBD1. The CDR3 sequence is 14 residues long. Germline V gives CDR1 MRHNA, CDR2 SNTAGT. Trimming removed 6 bases from V and 6 bases from J; junction bases left unmatched: 5. The CDR3: CASSRTGEAGELFF. In DNA form, the CDR3 reads TGTGCCAGCAGCAGGACAGGGGAAGCCGGGGAGCTGTTTTTT.

Here the CDR3 DNA reads TGTGCCAGCAGCGTAGATGGGACTAGGGCCTACAATGAGCAGTTCTTC. It translates to CASSVDGTRAYNEQFF. The chain links TRBV9 to TRBJ2-1; 8 bases fit TRBD2. V gave up 0 bases and J gave up 2 bases; unmatched junction bases: 4. CDR3 length: 16 amino acids. Germline CDR1 reads SGDLS; CDR2 reads YYNGEE.

The chain has TRBV5-6 and TRBJ2-7; TRBD2 might be the D (7 bases). Germline CDR1 SGHDT, CDR2 YYEEEE. V was pared by 3 bases and J by 2 bases, with 12 bases between. The CDR3 length is 14 residues. The CDR3 here is CASSSLGGPYEQYF. CDR3 in DNA: TGTGCCAGCAGCTCCCTCGGGGGGCCCTACGAGCAGTACTTC.

This clone appeared once. V is TRBV10-2 and J is TRBJ2-5, with 10 bases matching TRBD2. The CDR3 sequence is 14 residues long. CDR1 and CDR2 (germline): WSHSY, SAAADI. With V trimmed by 7 bases and J by 5 bases, 7 bases remained unmatched. As DNA, the CDR3 is TGCGCCAGCACTGGACTAGCGGAGTGGGAGACCCAGTACTTC. Its translation is CASTGLAEWETQYF.

A remark on this clone: Other DNA sequences of this sample code for an identical CDR3. The chain has TRBV9 and TRBJ1-4, with 7 bases lining up with TRBD1. In germline, CDR1 is SGDLS, CDR2 YYNGEE. The CDR3 contains 14 residues. The J segment lost 8 bases and the V segment lost 0 bases, leaving 4 bases of the junction unmatched. The CDR3, as DNA: TGTGCCAGCAGCGTAGACAGGGGTTCCGAAAAACTGTTTTTT. Amino acids: CASSVDRGSEKLFF. Based on the CDR3 plus reference TRBV9 and TRBJ1-4, the full variable domain is DSGVTQTPKHLITATGQRVTLRCSPRSGDLSVYWYQQSLDQGLQFLIQYYNGEERAKGNILERFSAQQFPDLHSELNLSSLELGDSALYFCASSVDRGSEKLFFGSGTQLSVL.

Comments on this clone: At one boundary the junction diverges from the germline segment, which might be a read error. This chain uses TRBV7-7 with TRBJ2-5; 11 positions match TRBD2. Looked up from germline, CDR1 is SSHAT and CDR2 is FNYEAQ (reference sequence). The CDR3 spans 15 residues. CDR3 in amino acids: CASSSLAGGLGTQYF. DNA of the CDR3: TGTGCTAGCAGCTCGCTAGCGGGAGGTTTGGGGACCCAGTACTTC.

The J gene is TRBJ1-2, the V gene TRBV19; the match to TRBD1 covers 8 bases. Germline V CDR1 and CDR2: LNHDA, SQIVND (reference sequence). The CDR3 has 14 residues. Trimming took 11 bases from V and 3 from J; bases not matched to a gene: 11. CDR3 coding DNA: TGTGCCGCTCTCCGGACAGGGAAATACTATGGCTACACCTTC. This gives the protein CAALRTGKYYGYTF.